This T cell receptor (beta chain) emerged from a study of T cell therapy after organ transplantation. Study results and caveats: CD8 clonality fold change after therapy inversely tracked pretherapy clonality. In nonresponders, reduced coverage from low CD8+ yield may limit detected expansions.

This clone was detected once. What it binds is unknown. Time point: 4-8 weeks after completion of therapy. Method: immunoSEQ multiplex PCR; TCRdb's copy keeps in-frame clones and lacks some. Of 15,000 to 25,000 clones in the sample, approximately 85% were seen once. The V end was cut by 3 bases, the J end by 0 bases, with 11 bases between. The CDR3 length is 15 residues. Germline V gene sequence: CDR1 WSHSY, CDR2 SAAADI. The J gene is TRBJ1-1, the V gene TRBV10-2; unclear D gene. Sequencing used CD8+ T cells from blood, obtained after autologous CMV-specific T cell therapy. The TCR originated in a human patient who had received a solid organ transplant and had CMV disease. Some T cells here may be from the graft donor. The CDR3 loop reads CASSDLGSMNTEAFF. The CDR3 nucleotides read TGCGCCAGCAGTGATCTGGGCAGCATGAACACTGAAGCTTTCTTT.